Detailed here is one TCR beta chain. Its antigen is not identified. CDR1 is KGHDR, CDR2 SFDVKD, per germline. The CDR3 length is 12 residues. The ends were cut back, 9 bases at V and 5 bases at J, with 9 bases in the middle. The data stem from a study of blood T cells in healthy people across ages. Alongside a J-beta primer mix, a sample-barcoded 5' primer served in a second PCR lasting roughly 7 to 11 cycles. One entry per CDR3 protein, called by TCRdb with MiXCR from the 5' RACE reads. This sample has hundreds of thousands of distinct CDR3 sequences; about 50% occur once, and the top ten carry about 13%. Donor samples were obtained from healthy Caucasian individuals from Russia, aged about 6 to 90. Per sample, a minimum of 6.5 million PBMCs were isolated. The total RNA that was extracted per sample amounted to at least 5 micrograms. Findings and limits, study-wide: Whereas aged donors had fewer naive CD4+ cells, long-lived donors had more of them and higher diversity.

Sequenced input: blood. The chain joins TRBV24-1 to TRBJ2-2; D gene ambiguous. This TCR was sampled from an elderly woman in good health. In DNA, the CDR3 is TGTGCCACCCGAAGTCCTACCGGGGAGCTGTTTTTT. Translated: CATRSPTGELFF.